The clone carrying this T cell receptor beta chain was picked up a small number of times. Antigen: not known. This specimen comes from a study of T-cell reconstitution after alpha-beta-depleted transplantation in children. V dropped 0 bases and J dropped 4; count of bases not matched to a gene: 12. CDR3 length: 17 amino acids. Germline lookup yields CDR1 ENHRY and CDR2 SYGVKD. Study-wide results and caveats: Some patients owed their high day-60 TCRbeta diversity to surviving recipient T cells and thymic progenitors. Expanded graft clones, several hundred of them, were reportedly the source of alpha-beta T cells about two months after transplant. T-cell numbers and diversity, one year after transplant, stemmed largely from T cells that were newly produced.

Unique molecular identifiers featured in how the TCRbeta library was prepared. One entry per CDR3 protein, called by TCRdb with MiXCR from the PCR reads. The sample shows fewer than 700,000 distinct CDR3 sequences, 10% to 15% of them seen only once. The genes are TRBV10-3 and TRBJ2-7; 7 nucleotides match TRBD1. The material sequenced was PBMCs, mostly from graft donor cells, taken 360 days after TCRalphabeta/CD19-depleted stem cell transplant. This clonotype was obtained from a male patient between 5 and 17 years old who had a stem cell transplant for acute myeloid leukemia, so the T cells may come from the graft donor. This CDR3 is CAISESWDSSYAYEQYF. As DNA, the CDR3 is TGTGCCATCAGTGAGTCGTGGGACAGCTCTTACGCTTACGAGCAGTACTTC.